A single sample gave rise to the 25 T cell receptor beta chains below, sequenced in a study of T-cell reconstitution after alpha-beta-depleted transplantation in children. Unique molecular identifiers tagged the TCRbeta library. From the PCR reads, TCRdb called clonotypes with MiXCR, one entry per CDR3 protein. The table lists around 490,000 distinct CDR3 sequences, approximately 10% of them singletons. Specimen: PBMCs, mostly from graft donor cells, collected 180 days after TCRalphabeta/CD19-depleted stem cell transplant. The receptors come from a female patient aged 2 to 10 who had a stem cell transplant for aplastic anemia, so the T cells may come from the graft donor.

The table lists this clonotype with a few counts. The chain links TRBV7-6 to TRBJ1-1; D unclear. CDR1 is SGHVS, CDR2 FNYEAQ, per germline. V was trimmed by 0 bases and J by 4 bases, leaving 15 bases between them. There are 16 residues in the CDR3. The CDR3 spells CASSLANRARGTEAFF. In nucleotides, the CDR3 is TGTGCCAGCAGCTTAGCGAATCGGGCGCGGGGCACTGAAGCTTTCTTT.

This chain links TRBV30 with TRBJ1-1; D remains ambiguous. This CDR3 has 13 residues. Germline values: CDR1 GTSNPN, CDR2 SVGIG (reference sequence). V was trimmed by 3 bases and J by 0 bases, leaving 8 bases between them. In DNA, the CDR3 is TGTGCCTGGAGCAGAAACCTGAACACTGAAGCTTTCTTT. It is translated as CAWSRNLNTEAFF. Variable domain in full (rest from reference TRBV30 and TRBJ1-1): SQTIHQWPATLVQPVGSPLSLECTVEGTSNPNLYWYRQAAGRGLQLLFYSVGIGQISSEVPQNLSASRPQDRQFILSSKKLLLSDSGFYLCAWSRNLNTEAFFGQGTRLTVV.

V and J are TRBV12-3 or TRBV12-4 and TRBJ2-2; D uncertain. Trimming shortened V by 5 bases and J by 1 base, and 14 bases separated the two germline ends. The length of the CDR3 is 16 residues. CDR3 in amino acids: CASSRRSFGNTGELFF. For the CDR3, the DNA is TGTGCCAGCAGTCGAAGAAGTTTCGGGAACACCGGGGAGCTGTTTTTT.

This clonotype was seen only a few times. The chain recombines TRBV28 with TRBJ1-2, with D possibly being TRBD1 (5 bases). V lost 6 bases, J lost 0 bases, and 14 bases lay in between. CDR3 length equals 15 residues. Per germline, CDR1 MDHEN and CDR2 SYDVKM. CDR3 sequence: CASSPDRIANYGYTF. The CDR3 DNA reads as TGTGCCAGCAGCCCCGACAGAATAGCTAACTATGGCTACACCTTC.

At least ten counts were recorded for this clonotype. This rearrangement joins TRBV5-1 to TRBJ1-4, with 10 bases identical to TRBD1. The CDR3 spans 14 residues. Germline V lookup: CDR1 SGHRS, CDR2 YFSETQ. Trimming removed 3 bases from V and 8 bases from J; junction bases left unmatched: 4. CDR3 sequence: CASSSGTGEEKLFF. The CDR3 coding sequence is TGCGCCAGCAGCTCCGGGACAGGGGAGGAAAAACTGTTTTTT.

This sequence joins TRBV25-1 and TRBJ2-2; D possibly corresponds to TRBD1 (6 bases). V lost 3 bases to trimming and J lost 0 bases, with 11 bases between them. This CDR3 spans 16 amino acids. Germline CDR1 is MGHDK and CDR2 is SYGVNS. The CDR3 here is CASSETRTANTGELFF. The CDR3 DNA reads as TGTGCCAGCAGTGAGACACGGACAGCGAACACCGGGGAGCTGTTTTTT. The complete variable domain, with remaining parts taken from reference TRBV25-1 and TRBJ2-2, reads EADIYQTPRYLVIGTGKKITLECSQTMGHDKMYWYQQDPGMELHLIHYSYGVNSTEKGDLSSESTVSRIRTEHFPLTLESARPSHTSQYLCASSETRTANTGELFFGEGSRLTVL.

This chain uses TRBV28 with TRBJ1-2; no clear D. Germline values: CDR1 MDHEN, CDR2 SYDVKM. CDR3 length: 12 residues. Trimming left V 6 bases short and J 8 bases short, with 13 bases between. The CDR3 coding sequence is TGTGCCAGCAGGGGGATGGGGTCCGGCTACACCTTC. It is translated as CASRGMGSGYTF.

The chain carries TRBV28 and TRBJ1-3; D remains ambiguous. Per germline, CDR1 MDHEN and CDR2 SYDVKM. V lost 8 bases to trimming and J lost 3 bases, with 5 bases between them. The CDR3 extends over 11 amino acids. The CDR3 protein is CASHDGNTIYF. CDR3 nucleotides: TGTGCCAGCCACGATGGAAACACCATATATTTT.

This clonotype was counted at least ten times. The chain combines TRBV10-3 with TRBJ2-7, with unresolved D. This CDR3 contains 15 residues. CDR1 and CDR2 (germline): ENHRY, SYGVKD. Trimming removed 3 bases at V and 1 base at J, with 13 bases between. The CDR3 nucleotides read TGTGCCATCAGTGACAGATCGCAGGCATCCTACGAGCAGTACTTC. The encoded protein is CAISDRSQASYEQYF.

The chain employs TRBV7-2 and TRBJ2-5; 11 bases are a match to TRBD2. The CDR3 spans 16 residues. Germline CDR1 and CDR2: SGHTA and FQGNSA. After removal of 2 bases from V and 2 bases from J, the junction contained 4 bases not matched to a gene. For the CDR3, the DNA is TGTGCCAGCAGCTTATGGGCTAGCGGGGGGCAAGAGACCCAGTACTTC. It codes for CASSLWASGGQETQYF.

This clonotype was detected ten times or more. The chain combines TRBV5-1 with TRBJ1-4; 12 nucleotides agree with TRBD1. V shed 4 bases, J shed 8 bases, and the junction held 9 bases outside the gene matches. Germline V gene sequence: CDR1 SGHRS, CDR2 YFSETQ. This CDR3 has 16 amino acids. The CDR3 sequence is CASSKGTGGLKEKLFF. DNA for the CDR3: TGCGCCAGCAGCAAGGGGACAGGGGGCTTGAAGGAAAAACTGTTTTTT.

This chain connects TRBV24-1 to TRBJ2-3; maybe TRBD2 (6 bases). The CDR3 runs 19 residues. V was cut by 9 bases and J by 2 bases, with 29 bases left in between. The germline V gene has CDR1 KGHDR and CDR2 SFDVKD. CDR3 residues: CATAGPGGKAEIITDTQYF. CDR3 sequence (DNA): TGTGCCACCGCGGGGCCCGGGGGTAAAGCGGAGATAATCACAGATACGCAGTATTTT.

In its sample, this clonotype was seen many times. The CDR3 sequence: CASSKSNRGDQPQHF. The CDR3 bases are TGTGCCAGCAGTAAATCGAACAGGGGGGATCAGCCCCAGCATTTT. The chain recombines TRBV6-5 with TRBJ1-5, with 8 positions matching TRBD1. In germline, CDR1 is MNHEY, CDR2 SVGAGI. The CDR3 is 15 amino acids. Unmatched junction bases numbered 8, after V lost 5 bases and J lost 5 bases.

This clonotype was seen more than once but under ten times. V is TRBV6-5 and J is TRBJ2-3; 7 nucleotides agree with TRBD2. The trim removed 6 bases at V and 8 bases at J, leaving 5 bases unmatched. The CDR3 extends over 12 amino acids. Germline CDR1 reads MNHEY; CDR2 reads SVGAGI. This CDR3 is CASRLSGGTQYF. The CDR3, as DNA: TGTGCCAGCAGACTATCGGGAGGTACGCAGTATTTT.

This chain joins TRBV6-5 and TRBJ2-2, with 8 bases fitting TRBD1. V lost 6 bases, J lost 5 bases, and 8 bases stayed unmatched. The CDR3 loop spans 15 amino acids. Germline V gene sequence: CDR1 MNHEY, CDR2 SVGAGI. CDR3 bases: TGTGCCAGCAGCCATATCCGACAGGGGACCGGGGAGCTGTTTTTT. It is translated as CASSHIRQGTGELFF.

This clonotype has a count of ten or more. V gene TRBV7-2 combines with J gene TRBJ1-3; D unclear. Per germline, CDR1 SGHTA and CDR2 FQGNSA. Trimming removed 5 bases from V and 3 bases from J, with 11 bases in between. The CDR3 runs to 14 residues. The CDR3 spells CASSARGIGNTIYF. The CDR3 nucleotides read TGTGCCAGCAGCGCACGGGGTATTGGAAACACCATATATTTT.

Turning to this clonotype: The junction does not match germline at one end; this may be a read error. The chain is built from TRBV12-3 or TRBV12-4 and TRBJ1-5, with TRBD1 identical over 12 bases. This CDR3 is built from 14 residues. The CDR3, as DNA: TGTGCCAGCACTGGGACAGGGGGCAACCAGCCCCAGCATTTT. Its protein is CASTGTGGNQPQHF.

The chain employs TRBV20-1 and TRBJ2-3; TRBD1 agrees at 10 bases. Germline assignment: CDR1 DFQATT and CDR2 SNEGSKA (reference sequence). V trimming: 6 bases; J trimming: 1 base; junction bases outside the gene matches: 7. This CDR3 has 15 amino acids. CDR3 nucleotide sequence: TGCAGTGCAGAGGGACAGGGGAAGGGCACAGATACGCAGTATTTT. Protein sequence: CSAEGQGKGTDTQYF.

A few counts support this clonotype. The chain is built from TRBV29-1 and TRBJ2-5, with D maybe TRBD2 (6 bases). The CDR3 contains 14 residues. Trimming cost V 3 bases and J 4 bases, with 15 bases left between them. CDR1 is SQVTM, CDR2 ANQGSEA, per germline. The CDR3, as DNA: TGCAGCGTTGACAGGGACTGGAAGGGAGAGACCCAGTACTTC. As protein: CSVDRDWKGETQYF.

The chain links TRBV20-1 to TRBJ2-3; D tentatively reads TRBD1 or TRBD2 (5 bases each). The ends were cut back, 6 bases at V and 4 bases at J, with 17 bases in the middle. This CDR3 is 14 amino acids long. Germline-derived CDR1 and CDR2 are DFQATT and SNEGSKA (reference sequence). The CDR3 sequence: CSAAGTVGPDTQYF. The CDR3 DNA reads as TGCAGTGCCGCCGGGACCGTCGGTCCAGATACGCAGTATTTT.

This clonotype showed up just a few times. The gene calls are TRBV20-1 and TRBJ2-3; the D gene is possibly TRBD2 (6 bases). The CDR3 contains 18 residues. CDR1 and CDR2 (germline): DFQATT, SNEGSKA (reference sequence). V lost 3 bases, J lost 0 bases, and 22 bases lay in between. The CDR3: CSARAEGRIVRSTDTQYF. CDR3 nucleotides: TGCAGTGCTAGGGCGGAGGGGCGGATTGTCCGAAGCACAGATACGCAGTATTTT.

The chain joins TRBV20-1 to TRBJ2-5, with 11 bases identical to TRBD2. The CDR3 is made up of 16 amino acids. Per the germline V gene, CDR1 is DFQATT and CDR2 is SNEGSKA (reference sequence). After removal of 6 bases from V and 3 bases from J, the junction contained 12 bases not matched to a gene. CDR3 region: CSAQSTSGREEETQYF. DNA for the CDR3: TGCAGTGCCCAAAGTACTAGCGGGAGAGAGGAAGAGACCCAGTACTTC.

V is TRBV25-1 and J is TRBJ2-7; perhaps TRBD2 as D (6 bases). The CDR3 loop spans 13 amino acids. Trimming removed 8 bases at V and 4 bases at J, with 15 bases between. Germline V CDR1 and CDR2: MGHDK, SYGVNS. CDR3 nucleotides: TGTGCCAGCGGAAGGACGGCGGGATACGAGCAGTACTTC. Encoded protein: CASGRTAGYEQYF.

The chain recombines TRBV6-1 with TRBJ2-2; 11 bases agree with TRBD1. CDR1 and CDR2 (germline): MNHNS, SASEGT. This CDR3 comprises 15 residues. V trimming: 6 bases; J trimming: 6 bases; junction bases outside the gene matches: 6. The CDR3 coding sequence is TGTGCCAGCAGGGCCGGGACAGGGGGGGCCGGGGAGCTGTTTTTT. This gives the protein CASRAGTGGAGELFF.

This clonotype has ten or more counts. J is TRBJ2-5 and V is TRBV5-6; no firm D call. Trimming shortened V by 1 base and J by 1 base, and 17 bases separated the two germline ends. Germline CDR1 SGHDT, CDR2 YYEEEE. The CDR3 runs 17 residues. The CDR3 is CASSLPTLRRAQETQYF. Here the CDR3 DNA reads TGTGCCAGCAGCTTGCCGACACTTAGACGGGCCCAAGAGACCCAGTACTTC.